The 28 T cell receptor beta chains listed next were all sequenced from one sample in a study of beta chain features in type 1 diabetes. Findings and caveats of the study: Researchers report that Type 1 diabetes patients had moderately but significantly shorter TCRB CDR3s across all four CD4+ subsets.

cDNA synthesis used the whole RNA isolate, giving expressed TCRB sequences. Sequencing used immunoSEQ multiplex PCR; TCRdb keeps in-frame clones, though not all of them. Here the sample spans around 260,000 clones, 24% being singletons. Their antigens are not known. The sequenced material came from naive CD4+ T cells from blood. These receptors were taken from a woman in her thirties with type 1 diabetes.

This clone was seen only a few times. The chain recombines TRBV30 with TRBJ1-5; D may be TRBD1 (5 bases). CDR3 length equals 13 residues. The V end was cut by 2 bases, the J end by 13 bases, with 18 bases between. Germline CDR1 reads GTSNPN; CDR2 reads SVGIG (reference sequence). CDR3 sequence reads: CAWSPRGYPSQHF. For the CDR3, the DNA is TGTGCCTGGAGTCCGCGGGGGTACCCTTCTCAGCATTTT.

This clone was found a few times. The CDR3: CSVGLVPGDEQFF. Written as DNA, the CDR3 is TGCAGCGTTGGTTTAGTTCCAGGGGATGAGCAGTTCTTC. This sequence joins TRBV29-1 and TRBJ2-1; maybe TRBD1 (6 bases). The germline V gene has CDR1 SQVTM and CDR2 ANQGSEA. This CDR3 region has 13 residues. Between the trimmed V and J ends, which lost 4 bases and 8 bases, there was a span of 15 bases.

This chain uses TRBV11-3 with TRBJ2-5; the D is unclear. Deletions cut 3 bases from V and 5 bases from J, with 10 bases between. Germline CDR1 SGHNT, CDR2 YENEEA. CDR3 length: 13 amino acids. The chain's CDR3 is CASSFGPRETQYF. CDR3 DNA sequence: TGTGCCAGCAGCTTCGGTCCGCGGGAGACCCAGTACTTC.

This clone was counted a few times. The chain combines TRBV5-6 with TRBJ2-1; TRBD2 might be the D (5 bases). Germline V gene lookup returns CDR1 SGHDT and CDR2 YYEEEE. The CDR3 spans 16 residues. V shed 0 bases and J shed 6 bases, with 16 bases lying between them. This chain's CDR3 is CASSLGGQEPINEQFF. The CDR3 DNA reads TGTGCCAGCAGCTTGGGCGGGCAGGAACCGATCAATGAGCAGTTCTTC.

This clone was detected a few times. This rearrangement joins TRBV18 to TRBJ2-2; maybe TRBD2 (5 bases). Germline V gene data show CDR1 as KGHSH and CDR2 as LQKENI. This CDR3 comprises 16 residues. V lost 3 bases to trimming and J lost 2 bases, with 13 bases between them. CDR3 nucleotides: TGTGCCAGCTCACCCCCGGGGTCAGGCAACACCGGGGAGCTGTTTTTT. Protein: CASSPPGSGNTGELFF.

This clone showed up just a few times. The chain recombines TRBV27 with TRBJ2-1, with 9 bases identical to TRBD2. The ends lost 6 bases at V and 0 bases at J; junction bases unmatched: 6. This CDR3 has 16 amino acids. Germline V gene data show CDR1 as MNHEY and CDR2 as SMNVEV (reference sequence). In DNA, the CDR3 is TGTGCCAGCAGAGATCTTAGCGGGAGCTCCTACAATGAGCAGTTCTTC. It yields the protein CASRDLSGSSYNEQFF.

The V gene is TRBV7-9, the J gene TRBJ2-7, with TRBD2 matching 9 bases. This CDR3 comprises 15 residues. Germline V lookup: CDR1 SEHNR, CDR2 FQNEAQ (reference sequence). With 5 bases clipped from V and 6 bases from J, the junction kept 11 bases outside the gene matches. The CDR3 loop is CASSPLAGFPGEQYF. CDR3 nucleotide sequence: TGTGCCAGCAGCCCGCTAGCGGGATTCCCAGGCGAGCAGTACTTC.

The chain couples TRBV5-6 to TRBJ2-1, with unresolved D. CDR1 and CDR2 (germline): SGHDT, YYEEEE. CDR3 length: 14 residues. V was pared by 1 base and J by 3 bases, with 8 bases between. CDR3 coding DNA: TGTGCCAGCAGCTTGCGCACTAACTACAATGAGCAGTTCTTC. It is translated as CASSLRTNYNEQFF.

This sequence joins TRBV9 and TRBJ2-7; TRBD1 matches at 10 bases. J was trimmed by 4 bases and V by 4 bases; bases with no gene match: 5. CDR1 SGDLS and CDR2 YYNGEE come from the germline V gene. This CDR3 contains 14 residues. CDR3 amino acids: CASSLGTGEYEQYF. CDR3 bases: TGTGCCAGCAGCCTTGGGACAGGGGAGTACGAGCAGTACTTC. Drawing the rest from reference TRBV9 and TRBJ2-7, the complete variable domain is DSGVTQTPKHLITATGQRVTLRCSPRSGDLSVYWYQQSLDQGLQFLIQYYNGEERAKGNILERFSAQQFPDLHSELNLSSLELGDSALYFCASSLGTGEYEQYFGPGTRLTVT.

This clone was counted a few times. The V gene is TRBV29-1, the J gene TRBJ2-7; D might be TRBD1 (6 bases). The V and J ends lost 3 bases and 2 bases respectively, with 17 bases between them. This CDR3 has 15 residues. The germline V gene has CDR1 SQVTM and CDR2 ANQGSEA. DNA for the CDR3: TGCAGCGTTGAGGGGGCGAGAGGGAATCCCTACGAGCAGTACTTC. Its translation is CSVEGARGNPYEQYF.

This chain uses TRBV28 with TRBJ2-5; 14 positions match TRBD2. Germline CDR1 reads MDHEN; CDR2 reads SYDVKM. The CDR3 runs 16 residues. The trim removed 6 bases at V and 6 bases at J, leaving 9 bases unmatched. CDR3: CASSQTSGRAHKTQYF. The CDR3 nucleotides read TGTGCCAGCAGCCAGACTAGCGGGAGGGCCCACAAGACCCAGTACTTC.

This clone was counted between two and nine times. The J gene is TRBJ2-3, the V gene TRBV7-9; perhaps TRBD2 as D (6 bases). CDR1 and CDR2 from the germline V gene are SEHNR and FQNEAQ (reference sequence). Trimming pared 2 bases from V and 2 bases from J, leaving 11 bases between. This CDR3 comprises 15 residues. CDR3 region: CASSLPSDSTDTQYF. CDR3 nucleotide sequence: TGTGCCAGCAGCTTACCTAGCGACTCCACAGATACGCAGTATTTT.

This clone showed up just a few times. The chain combines TRBV13 with TRBJ2-1; D not resolved. This CDR3 has 12 amino acids. With 5 bases removed from V and 5 bases from J, the gap between germline ends came to 7 bases. Per germline, CDR1 PRHDT and CDR2 FYEKMQ (reference sequence). The CDR3 here is CASSPSDNEQFF. In nucleotides, the CDR3 is TGTGCCAGCAGCCCGAGCGACAATGAGCAGTTCTTC.

This clone was seen a handful of times. This rearrangement joins TRBV25-1 to TRBJ1-1; no clear D gene. CDR1 is MGHDK and CDR2 is SYGVNS in the germline V gene. Trimming shortened V by 4 bases and J by 5 bases, and 8 bases separated the two germline ends. The CDR3 consists of 12 residues. CDR3 loop: CASSAGGTEAFF. The CDR3 DNA sequence: TGTGCCAGCAGTGCGGGAGGAACTGAAGCTTTCTTT.

This clone was observed a few times. The CDR3 DNA reads TGTGCCAGCAGTCAGACAGCCTATGGCTACACCTTC. Translating gives CASSQTAYGYTF. The chain joins TRBV2 to TRBJ1-2; a possible D gene is TRBD1 (5 bases). CDR1 and CDR2 from the germline V gene are SNHLY and FYNNEI. The CDR3 is 12 residues long. The ends were cut back, 5 bases at V and 4 bases at J, with 8 bases in the middle.

The table lists this clone with a few counts. J is TRBJ1-4 and V is TRBV7-2; 9 bases map to TRBD1. After removal of 6 bases from V and 7 bases from J, the junction contained 9 bases not matched to a gene. Looked up from germline, CDR1 is SGHTA and CDR2 is FQGNSA. The CDR3 runs 15 residues. The CDR3 loop is CASSPPGQGSEKLFF. The CDR3 DNA follows: TGTGCCAGCAGTCCTCCGGGACAGGGTAGTGAAAAACTGTTTTTT.

There are a few counts of this clone. The rearrangement uses TRBV11-2 and TRBJ2-7; TRBD1 might be the D (5 bases). This CDR3 contains 15 residues. V was shortened by 7 bases and J by 3 bases, with 19 bases between the two germline ends. CDR1 is SGHAT, CDR2 FQNNGV, per germline. Here the CDR3 DNA reads TGTGCCAGCACCACCCGAGGTGGTAGGGGCTACGAGCAGTACTTC. This gives the protein CASTTRGGRGYEQYF.

V is TRBV6-5 and J is TRBJ2-3; 8 bases are shared with TRBD2. This CDR3 contains 13 residues. V lost 7 bases, J lost 2 bases, and 2 bases stayed unmatched. The germline CDR1 and CDR2 sequences are MNHEY and SVGAGI. The DNA of the CDR3 is TGTGCCAGCATTAGCGGGACCACAGATACGCAGTATTTT. Translating it yields CASISGTTDTQYF.

This clone has only a few counts. This chain links TRBV29-1 with TRBJ2-7, with a possible D match to TRBD1 (5 bases). Trimming left V 1 base short and J 0 bases short, with 7 bases between. The CDR3 extends over 13 amino acids. Germline V gene lookup returns CDR1 SQVTM and CDR2 ANQGSEA. The CDR3 reads CSVEGGFSYEQYF. The DNA of the CDR3 is TGCAGCGTTGAAGGGGGCTTCTCCTACGAGCAGTACTTC.

The V call is TRBV30, the J call TRBJ1-2, with 8 positions matching TRBD1. The CDR3 has 13 residues. Trimming took 4 bases from V and 4 from J; bases not matched to a gene: 5. Looked up from germline, CDR1 is GTSNPN and CDR2 is SVGIG (reference sequence). CDR3 sequence reads: CAWTRQGSYGYTF. CDR3 coding DNA: TGTGCCTGGACAAGACAGGGGAGCTATGGCTACACCTTC. Variable domain in full (rest from reference TRBV30 and TRBJ1-2): SQTIHQWPATLVQPVGSPLSLECTVEGTSNPNLYWYRQAAGRGLQLLFYSVGIGQISSEVPQNLSASRPQDRQFILSSKKLLLSDSGFYLCAWTRQGSYGYTFGSGTRLTVV.

V and J are TRBV19 and TRBJ1-5; D not resolved. V lost 1 base and J 7 bases, leaving 8 bases between the germline ends. This CDR3 is built from 13 residues. The germline V gene encodes CDR1 LNHDA and CDR2 SQIVND (reference sequence). The CDR3 protein is CASSIGAWQPQHF. The CDR3 DNA reads TGTGCCAGTAGTATAGGAGCGTGGCAGCCCCAGCATTTT.

In its sample, this clone was seen a few times. In DNA, the CDR3 is TGTGCCACCAGCAGAGATCGCGCATATGAGCAGTTCTTC. Its protein product is CATSRDRAYEQFF. This chain connects TRBV15 to TRBJ2-1, with D hard to call. V lost 0 bases to trimming and J lost 8 bases, with 8 bases between them. This CDR3 comprises 13 residues. The V gene's germline CDR1 is LNHNV and CDR2 YYDKDF (reference sequence). Drawing the rest from reference TRBV15 and TRBJ2-1, the complete variable domain is DAMVIQNPRYQVTQFGKPVTLSCSQTLNHNVMYWYQQKSSQAPKLLFHYYDKDFNNEADTPDNFQSRRPNTSFCFLDIRSPGLGDTAMYLCATSRDRAYEQFFGPGTRLTVL.

The chain is built from TRBV5-4 and TRBJ2-3; unclear D gene. Germline CDR1 reads SGHNT; CDR2 reads YYREEE (reference sequence). The CDR3 extends over 10 amino acids. CDR3 sequence: CAIGTDTQYF. CDR3 bases: TGTGCTATCGGCACAGATACGCAGTATTTT.

The chain links TRBV5-1 to TRBJ2-3; 8 nucleotides agree with TRBD1. Germline V gene lookup returns CDR1 SGHRS and CDR2 YFSETQ. The CDR3 has 15 amino acids. V shed 4 bases and J 1 base; nucleotides not matched to a gene: 5. The CDR3 DNA is TGCGCCAGCAGCGCTAGGGGACAGGGCACAGATACGCAGTATTTT. Translation: CASSARGQGTDTQYF.

The chain recombines TRBV6-5 with TRBJ2-7, with 8 bases fitting TRBD2. CDR3 size: 14 residues. The trim removed 7 bases at V and 6 bases at J, leaving 11 bases unmatched. CDR1 and CDR2 from the germline V gene are MNHEY and SVGAGI. CDR3 nucleotide sequence: TGTGCCAGCACCAGCCCCGGGACTAGAGGCGAGCAGTACTTC. Translating it yields CASTSPGTRGEQYF.

This clone occurred a few times. V gene TRBV19 combines with J gene TRBJ2-5; tentatively, D is TRBD1 (6 bases). This CDR3 contains 13 residues. From germline, CDR1 is LNHDA and CDR2 SQIVND (reference sequence). Trimming took 7 bases from V and 4 from J, leaving 13 bases between them. The CDR3 sequence is CASNAGDAETQYF. Written as DNA, the CDR3 is TGTGCCAGTAACGCAGGGGATGCAGAGACCCAGTACTTC.

This sequence joins TRBV5-4 and TRBJ2-1, with 8 bases aligning to TRBD2. J lost 7 bases, V lost 0 bases, and 9 bases had no gene match. Germline loops: CDR1 SGHNT, CDR2 YYREEE (reference sequence). The CDR3 runs 16 residues. Here the CDR3 DNA reads TGTGCCAGCAGCTTGGGGGAGCGGGAGAGGAGGAATGAGCAGTTCTTC. Its translation: CASSLGERERRNEQFF.

V is TRBV30 and J is TRBJ2-5; D gene uncertain. This CDR3 has 11 residues. V lost 2 bases to trimming and J lost 10 bases, with 11 bases between them. Germline loops: CDR1 GTSNPN, CDR2 SVGIG (reference sequence). In nucleotides, the CDR3 is TGTGCCTGGAGTATGTTTAGTGACCAGTACTTC. Residues: CAWSMFSDQYF.